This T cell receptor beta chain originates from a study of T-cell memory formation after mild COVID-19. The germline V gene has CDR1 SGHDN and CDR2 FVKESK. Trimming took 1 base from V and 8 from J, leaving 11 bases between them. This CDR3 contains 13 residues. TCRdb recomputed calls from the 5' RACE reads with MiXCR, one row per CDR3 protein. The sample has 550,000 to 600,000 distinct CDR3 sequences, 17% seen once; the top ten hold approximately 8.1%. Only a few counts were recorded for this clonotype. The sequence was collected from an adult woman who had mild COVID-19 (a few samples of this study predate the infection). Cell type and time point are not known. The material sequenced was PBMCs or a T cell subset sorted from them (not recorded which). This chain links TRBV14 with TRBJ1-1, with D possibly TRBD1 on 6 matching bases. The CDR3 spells CASSQGDTGEAFF. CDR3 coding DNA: TGTGCCAGCAGCCAAGGGGACACGGGGGAAGCTTTCTTT.